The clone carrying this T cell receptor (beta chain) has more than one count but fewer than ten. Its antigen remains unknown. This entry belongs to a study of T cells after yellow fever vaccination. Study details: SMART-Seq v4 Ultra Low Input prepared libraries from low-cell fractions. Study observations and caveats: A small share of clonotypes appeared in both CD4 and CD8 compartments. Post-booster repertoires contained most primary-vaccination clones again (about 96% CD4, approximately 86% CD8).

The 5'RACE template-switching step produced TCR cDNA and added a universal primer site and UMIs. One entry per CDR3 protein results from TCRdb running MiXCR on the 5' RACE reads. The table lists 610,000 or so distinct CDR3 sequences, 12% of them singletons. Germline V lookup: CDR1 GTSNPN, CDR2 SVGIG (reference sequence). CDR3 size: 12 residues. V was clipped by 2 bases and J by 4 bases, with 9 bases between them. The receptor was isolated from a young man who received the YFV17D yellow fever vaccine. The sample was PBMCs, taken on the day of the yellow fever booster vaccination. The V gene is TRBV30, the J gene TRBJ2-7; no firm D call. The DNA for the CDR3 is TGTGCCTGGAGTCACACGGTATACGAGCAGTACTTC. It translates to CAWSHTVYEQYF.